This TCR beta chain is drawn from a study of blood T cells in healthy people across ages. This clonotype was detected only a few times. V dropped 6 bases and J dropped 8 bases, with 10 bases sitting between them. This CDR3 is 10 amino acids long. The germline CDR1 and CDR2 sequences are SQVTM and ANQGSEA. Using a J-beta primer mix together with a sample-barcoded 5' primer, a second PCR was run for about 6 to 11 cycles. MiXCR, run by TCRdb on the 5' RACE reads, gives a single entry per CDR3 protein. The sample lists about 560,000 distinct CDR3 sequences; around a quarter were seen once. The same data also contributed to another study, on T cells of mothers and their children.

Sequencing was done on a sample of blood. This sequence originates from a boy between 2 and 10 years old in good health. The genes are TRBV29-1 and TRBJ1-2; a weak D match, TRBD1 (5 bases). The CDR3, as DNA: TGCAGCGTGGGGACGGAGGGCTACACCTTC. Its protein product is CSVGTEGYTF.